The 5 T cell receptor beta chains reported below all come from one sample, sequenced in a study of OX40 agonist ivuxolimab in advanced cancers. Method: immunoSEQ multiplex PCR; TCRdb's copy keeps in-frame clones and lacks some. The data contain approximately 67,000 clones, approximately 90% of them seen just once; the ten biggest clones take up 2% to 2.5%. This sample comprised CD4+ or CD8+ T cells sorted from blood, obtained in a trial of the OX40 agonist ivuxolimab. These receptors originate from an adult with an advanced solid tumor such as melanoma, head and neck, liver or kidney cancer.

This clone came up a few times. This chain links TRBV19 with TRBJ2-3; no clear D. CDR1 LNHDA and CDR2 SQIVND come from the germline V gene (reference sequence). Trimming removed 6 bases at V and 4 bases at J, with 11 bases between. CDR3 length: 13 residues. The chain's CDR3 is CASRPPVPDTQYF. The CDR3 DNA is TGTGCCAGTAGACCGCCCGTTCCAGATACGCAGTATTTT.

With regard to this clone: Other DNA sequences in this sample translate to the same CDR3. The CDR3 sequence is CASTLGRTSGGETQYF. In DNA form, the CDR3 reads TGTGCCAGCACCCTAGGTCGGACTAGCGGAGGGGAGACCCAGTACTTC. The chain couples TRBV5-8 to TRBJ2-5; 10 bases match TRBD2. V trimming: 6 bases; J trimming: 5 bases; junction bases outside the gene matches: 13. The CDR3 extends over 16 amino acids. CDR1 SGHTS and CDR2 YDEGEE come from the germline V gene.

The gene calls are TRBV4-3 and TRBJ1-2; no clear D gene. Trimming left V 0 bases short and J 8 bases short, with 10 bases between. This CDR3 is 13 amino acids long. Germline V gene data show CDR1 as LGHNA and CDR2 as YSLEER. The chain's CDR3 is CASSQEKMVGYTF. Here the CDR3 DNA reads TGCGCCAGCAGCCAAGAGAAAATGGTGGGCTACACCTTC.

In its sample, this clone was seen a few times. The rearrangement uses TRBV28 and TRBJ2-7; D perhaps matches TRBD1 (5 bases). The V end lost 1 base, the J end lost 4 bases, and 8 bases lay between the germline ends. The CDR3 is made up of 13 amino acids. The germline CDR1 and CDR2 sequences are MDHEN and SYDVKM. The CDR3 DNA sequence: TGTGCCAGCAGTTTATCCGACAGTTACGAGCAGTACTTC. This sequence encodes CASSLSDSYEQYF.

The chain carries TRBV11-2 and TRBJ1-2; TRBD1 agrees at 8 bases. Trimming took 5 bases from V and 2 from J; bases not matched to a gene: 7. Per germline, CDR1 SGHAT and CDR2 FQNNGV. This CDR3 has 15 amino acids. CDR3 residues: CASSPGGTGNYGYTF. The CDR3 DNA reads TGTGCCAGCAGCCCAGGGGGGACAGGAAACTATGGCTACACCTTC. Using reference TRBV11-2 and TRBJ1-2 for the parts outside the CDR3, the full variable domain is EAGVAQSPRYKIIEKRQSVAFWCNPISGHATLYWYQQILGQGPKLLIQFQNNGVVDDSQLPKDRFSAERLKGVDSTLKIQPAKLEDSAVYLCASSPGGTGNYGYTFGSGTRLTVV.